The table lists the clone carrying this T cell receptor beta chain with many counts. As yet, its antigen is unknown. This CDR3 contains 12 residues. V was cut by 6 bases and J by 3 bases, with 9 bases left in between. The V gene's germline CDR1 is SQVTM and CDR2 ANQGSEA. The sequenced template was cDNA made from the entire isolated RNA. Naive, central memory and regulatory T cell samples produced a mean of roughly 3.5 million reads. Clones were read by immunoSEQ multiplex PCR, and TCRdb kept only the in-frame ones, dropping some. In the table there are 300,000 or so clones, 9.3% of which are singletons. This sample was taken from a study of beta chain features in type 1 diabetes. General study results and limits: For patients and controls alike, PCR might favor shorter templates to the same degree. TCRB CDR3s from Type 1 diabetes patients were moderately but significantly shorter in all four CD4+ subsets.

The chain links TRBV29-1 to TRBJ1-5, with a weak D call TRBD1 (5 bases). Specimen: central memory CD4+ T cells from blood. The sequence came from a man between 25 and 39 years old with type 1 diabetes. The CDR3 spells CSVSGFNQPQHF. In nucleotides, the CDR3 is TGCAGCGTCTCAGGGTTCAATCAGCCCCAGCATTTT.